This TCR beta chain stems from a study of cytomegalovirus exposure and HLA in healthy donors. Amplification used 60 Vbeta primers and 13 Jbeta primers. Profiling relied on immunoSEQ multiplex PCR, and the TCRdb table lists in-frame clones only, not all of them. The sample holds more than 75,000 clones, around four fifths seen once. In regard to this clone: The antigen is undetermined. At the DNA level, this CDR3 is encoded by other sequences in the same sample as well.

The CDR3 consists of 14 residues. The germline gives CDR1 SGHTA, CDR2 FQGTGA. The V end was cut by 3 bases, the J end by 1 base, with 6 bases between. Study outcomes and limitations: Some TCR beta chains (around 160 of them) were listed as cytomegalovirus-associated.

The sequenced sample was PBMCs. V and J are TRBV7-3 and TRBJ2-2; D gene unclear. The source of this sequence is a woman under 30 in good health and CMV-seropositive. The CDR3 nucleotides are TGTGCCAGCAGCTTGGGCCAGAACACCGGGGAGCTGTTTTTT. Translated, it gives CASSLGQNTGELFF.